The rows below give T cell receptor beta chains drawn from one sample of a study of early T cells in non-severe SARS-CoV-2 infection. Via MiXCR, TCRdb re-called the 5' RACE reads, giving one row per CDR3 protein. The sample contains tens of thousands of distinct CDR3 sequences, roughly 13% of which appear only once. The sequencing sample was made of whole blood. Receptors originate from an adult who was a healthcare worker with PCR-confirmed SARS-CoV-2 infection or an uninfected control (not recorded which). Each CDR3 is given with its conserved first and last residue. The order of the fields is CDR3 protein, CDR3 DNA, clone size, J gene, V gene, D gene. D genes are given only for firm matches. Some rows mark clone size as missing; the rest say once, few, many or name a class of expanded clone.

cdr3_aa: CATSGGGTGELFF
cdr3_nt: TGTGCCACCAGTGGCGGCGGCACCGGGGAGCTGTTTTTT
clone_size: .
j_call: TRBJ2-2
v_call: TRBV24-1
d_call: .

cdr3_aa: CSTGTAKETQYF
cdr3_nt: TGCAGCACGGGGACAGCAAAAGAGACCCAGTACTTC
clone_size: few
j_call: TRBJ2-5
v_call: TRBV29-1
d_call: TRBD1

cdr3_aa: CASSQQGPNVLTF
cdr3_nt: TGTGCCAGCAGCCAACAGGGGCCCAACGTCCTGACTTTC
clone_size: many
j_call: TRBJ2-6
v_call: TRBV5-4
d_call: TRBD1

cdr3_aa: CASSFGTSSTDTQYF
cdr3_nt: TGTGCCAGCAGCTTCGGGACCTCGAGCACAGATACGCAGTATTTT
clone_size: few
j_call: TRBJ2-3
v_call: TRBV7-9
d_call: .

cdr3_aa: CSVEDPHVGFSTVYGYTF
cdr3_nt: TGCAGCGTTGAAGATCCCCATGTAGGATTCAGTACAGTATATGGCTACACCTTC
clone_size: .
j_call: TRBJ1-2
v_call: TRBV29-1
d_call: .

cdr3_aa: CASSFYPTGTRVPYEQYF
cdr3_nt: TGTGCCAGCAGTTTTTATCCCACCGGGACTAGGGTTCCCTACGAGCAGTACTTC
clone_size: .
j_call: TRBJ2-7
v_call: TRBV28
d_call: TRBD2

cdr3_aa: CSVQGTGNYEQYF
cdr3_nt: TGCAGTGTTCAAGGGACAGGGAACTACGAGCAGTACTTC
clone_size: few
j_call: TRBJ2-7
v_call: TRBV20-1
d_call: TRBD1

cdr3_aa: CSARPSTWESPDIQYF
cdr3_nt: TGCAGTGCTAGACCCTCAACTTGGGAAAGTCCGGACATTCAGTACTTC
clone_size: .
j_call: TRBJ2-4
v_call: TRBV20-1
d_call: .

cdr3_aa: CSASFFHNEQFF
cdr3_nt: TGCAGTGCTAGTTTCTTTCACAATGAGCAGTTCTTC
clone_size: .
j_call: TRBJ2-1
v_call: TRBV20-1
d_call: .

cdr3_aa: CSARGGTGGNYYEQYF
cdr3_nt: TGCAGTGCTAGAGGCGGGACAGGGGGTAATTACTACGAGCAGTACTTC
clone_size: .
j_call: TRBJ2-7
v_call: TRBV20-1
d_call: TRBD1

cdr3_aa: CSTTNWGGELFF
cdr3_nt: TGCAGTACTACTAACTGGGGCGGGGAGCTGTTTTTT
clone_size: .
j_call: TRBJ2-2
v_call: TRBV29-1
d_call: .

cdr3_aa: CASSLEGRAGPEQYF
cdr3_nt: TGCGCCAGCAGCTTGGAGGGGCGAGCAGGTCCCGAGCAGTACTTC
clone_size: few
j_call: TRBJ2-7
v_call: TRBV5-1
d_call: .

cdr3_aa: CASSLSGGTDTGELFF
cdr3_nt: TGTGCCAGCAGTTTATCGGGGGGGACTGACACCGGGGAGCTGTTTTTT
clone_size: .
j_call: TRBJ2-2
v_call: TRBV28
d_call: TRBD2

cdr3_aa: CAISEGTGANTGELFF
cdr3_nt: TGTGCCATCAGTGAAGGGACAGGGGCTAACACCGGGGAGCTGTTTTTT
clone_size: .
j_call: TRBJ2-2
v_call: TRBV10-3
d_call: TRBD1

cdr3_aa: CASSLSGTSSYEQYF
cdr3_nt: TGCGCCAGCAGCTTATCCGGGACTAGCTCCTACGAGCAGTACTTC
clone_size: many
j_call: TRBJ2-7
v_call: TRBV5-1
d_call: TRBD2

cdr3_aa: CSTWGGTDTQYF
cdr3_nt: TGCAGCACTTGGGGGGGCACAGATACGCAGTATTTT
clone_size: few
j_call: TRBJ2-3
v_call: TRBV29-1
d_call: .

cdr3_aa: CASSDTSGRRETQYF
cdr3_nt: TGTGCCAGCAGTGACACTAGCGGGAGGAGAGAGACCCAGTACTTC
clone_size: few
j_call: TRBJ2-5
v_call: TRBV6-5
d_call: TRBD2

cdr3_aa: CASSAQKGFDEQFF
cdr3_nt: TGTGCCAGCAGCGCCCAAAAGGGATTCGATGAGCAGTTCTTC
clone_size: .
j_call: TRBJ2-1
v_call: TRBV7-2
d_call: .